This record looks at one TCR beta chain sequence and its context. This specimen belongs to a study of blood T cell repertoires in COVID-19. V lost 6 bases and J lost 1, with 9 bases in between. The germline V gene has CDR1 SNHLY and CDR2 FYNNEI. The CDR3 covers 13 residues. Study processing details: Reference gene primers were amplified, and this amplification served to estimate nucleated cell counts. Measured with immunoSEQ multiplex PCR; TCRdb has only the in-frame clones, and not every one. The V and J calls and the clone size are those of that table, but D and trimming were determined from the DNA. The sample yields about 230,000 clones, over 70% seen once.

The chain has TRBV2 and TRBJ1-1; no firm D call. This TCR derives from a woman of 80 years or more with acute or convalescent COVID-19. Sample: peripheral blood. The CDR3 spells CASRVSGNTEAFF. In DNA form, the CDR3 reads TGTGCCAGCAGGGTTTCGGGGAACACTGAAGCTTTCTTT.